These 7 T cell receptor beta chains came from one sample sequenced in a study of OX40 agonist ivuxolimab in advanced cancers. The protocol used for the library was the immunoSEQ multiplex PCR assay. TCRdb re-hosts the immuneACCESS table, in-frame sequences only. Its copies lack some clones; in the studies checked, an unresolved V gene accounts for under half of them, and the cause for the rest is not known. The sample data list just over 30,000 clones, and about 89% of these were observed just once. Of the sample, 25% falls within the top ten clones. Sequences were derived from CD4+ or CD8+ T cells sorted from blood, sampled in a trial of the OX40 agonist ivuxolimab. These receptors were collected from an adult with an advanced solid tumor such as melanoma, head and neck, liver or kidney cancer.

The chain is built from TRBV19 and TRBJ1-1; D might be TRBD1 (6 bases). The CDR3 has 14 amino acids. CDR1 and CDR2 (germline): LNHDA, SQIVND (reference sequence). The germline V and J ends were trimmed by 5 bases and 10 bases, with 20 bases remaining between them. DNA of the CDR3: TGTGCCAGTAGTGGAGACAGGAGCGGGAGGGGAGCTTTCTTT. Its translation: CASSGDRSGRGAFF.

V is TRBV13 and J is TRBJ2-7, with 7 bases matching TRBD1. V lost 0 bases and J lost 4; bases outside the gene matches: 6. Germline V gives CDR1 PRHDT, CDR2 FYEKMQ (reference sequence). This CDR3 is 15 amino acids long. CDR3 loop: CASSLGAGGMYEQYF. The CDR3 region has the DNA TGTGCCAGCAGCTTAGGGGCAGGGGGAATGTACGAGCAGTACTTC.

The rearrangement uses TRBV28 and TRBJ2-2; 7 bases match TRBD2. The ends lost 7 bases at V and 4 bases at J; junction bases unmatched: 12. CDR1 is MDHEN and CDR2 is SYDVKM in the germline V gene. This CDR3 comprises 16 residues. The DNA for the CDR3 is TGTGCCAGCACCGTGTCGGGGCGGGAGCGCACCGGGGAGCTGTTTTTT. Translating it yields CASTVSGRERTGELFF.

DNA of the CDR3: TGTGCCAGCAGCTACCCGGGACAGGGGGCCGGCTACACCTTC. Its protein product is CASSYPGQGAGYTF. The V call is TRBV5-6, the J call TRBJ1-2, with TRBD1 matching 12 bases. CDR3 length equals 14 residues. J was trimmed by 8 bases and V by 3 bases; bases with no gene match: 5. The germline V gene has CDR1 SGHDT and CDR2 YYEEEE.

The V call is TRBV7-9, the J call TRBJ1-2, with a tentative D call TRBD1 (5 bases). Per germline, CDR1 SEHNR and CDR2 FQNEAQ (reference sequence). The CDR3 is made up of 15 amino acids. Trimming shortened V by 4 bases and J by 6 bases, and 18 bases separated the two germline ends. The chain's CDR3 is CASSWGGGMSDGYTF. CDR3 coding DNA: TGTGCCAGCAGCTGGGGTGGGGGGATGTCGGATGGCTACACCTTC.

The CDR3, as DNA: TGTGCCAGCAGTGAGTTCATGGGTAGGCAGCCCCAGCATTTT. The encoded protein is CASSEFMGRQPQHF. This rearrangement joins TRBV2 to TRBJ1-5; D gene unclear. The CDR3 extends over 14 amino acids. The V and J ends lost 3 bases and 7 bases respectively, with 13 bases between them. Germline V gene data show CDR1 as SNHLY and CDR2 as FYNNEI.

The rearrangement joins TRBV29-1 to TRBJ2-7, with 11 bases fitting TRBD2. J lost 5 bases, V lost 6 bases, and 6 bases had no gene match. This CDR3 is built from 13 residues. CDR1 and CDR2 from the germline V gene are SQVTM and ANQGSEA. CDR3 protein: CSVDTSGSNEQYF. CDR3 DNA sequence: TGCAGCGTCGATACTAGCGGGAGTAACGAGCAGTACTTC.